The 5 T cell receptor beta chains listed next were all sequenced from one sample in a study of blood T cell repertoires in COVID-19. Method: immunoSEQ multiplex PCR; TCRdb's copy keeps in-frame clones and lacks some. The repertoire holds some 520,000 clones, 85% to 90% seen once, with around 0.92% in the top ten. Sequencing was performed on peripheral blood. These receptors were taken from a man aged 18 to 30 with COVID-19, enrolled during active disease.

The chain uses TRBV19 and TRBJ1-4, with D unresolved. The CDR3 has 17 residues. V dropped 3 bases and J dropped 2 bases, with 16 bases sitting between them. Per germline, CDR1 LNHDA and CDR2 SQIVND (reference sequence). The CDR3 loop is CASSISSPRRTNEKLFF. The CDR3 region has the DNA TGTGCCAGTAGTATCAGCTCTCCTAGGAGGACTAATGAAAAACTGTTTTTT.

With regard to this clone: Other DNA sequences in the sample encode the same CDR3. The chain joins TRBV5-1 to TRBJ2-3; D is perhaps TRBD2 (5 bases). Germline CDR1 and CDR2: SGHRS and YFSETQ. V was pared by 4 bases and J by 1 base, with 7 bases between. This CDR3 is 13 amino acids long. CDR3 bases: TGCGCCAGCAGCCTTAGCGGCACAGATACGCAGTATTTT. It specifies CASSLSGTDTQYF.

This chain links TRBV2 with TRBJ1-3; tentatively, D is TRBD1 (5 bases). Germline lookup yields CDR1 SNHLY and CDR2 FYNNEI. This CDR3 comprises 15 residues. Deletions cut 6 bases from V and 0 bases from J, with 12 bases between. In DNA form, the CDR3 reads TGTGCCAGCAGACCAACAGGCGCCTCTGGAAACACCATATATTTT. Its translation: CASRPTGASGNTIYF.

The rearrangement uses TRBV2 and TRBJ2-3, with D tentatively TRBD1 (5 bases). Per the germline V gene, CDR1 is SNHLY and CDR2 is FYNNEI. Trimming stripped 3 bases from V and 4 bases from J, with 17 bases between. There are 16 residues in the CDR3. Written as DNA, the CDR3 is TGTGCCAGCAGTGACGGACATCCCCAGGTCCCAGATACGCAGTATTTT. The encoded protein is CASSDGHPQVPDTQYF.

This chain uses TRBV5-4 with TRBJ2-5, with 10 bases identical to TRBD1. CDR1 and CDR2 from the germline V gene are SGHNT and YYREEE (reference sequence). The CDR3 has 18 residues. Trimming cost V 3 bases and J 1 base; bases outside gene matches: 12. CDR3 region: CASSSGPGQGGLQETQYF. Written as DNA, the CDR3 is TGTGCCAGCAGCTCGGGTCCCGGACAGGGGGGTCTCCAAGAGACCCAGTACTTC.